The sequence of this TCR beta chain was determined in a study of Ad26.COV2.S vaccination and SARS-CoV-2 variants (dated by TCRdb to the early 2020s). With respect to the entire study: Donors in the vaccine arm were drawn from COV1001, a multicentre, randomized, double-blind, placebo-controlled phase I-IIa trial testing Ad26.COV2.S in healthy adults. Ad26.COV2.S was administered intramuscularly at a dose of 5x10^10 or 1x10^11 viral particles, either as one shot or as two shots given 56 days apart. TCRbeta repertoire sequencing served as the tool for gauging how specific and how broad the SARS-CoV-2-reactive T cell receptors were following Ad26.COV2.S vaccination. A total of some 30 samples were included in the TCR-sequenced set, comprising around 19 Ad26.COV2.S vaccine recipients, 5 placebo recipients and 8 SARS-CoV-2 convalescent individuals. Trial participants were randomized into five groups of five, in which low-dose or high-dose Ad26.COV2.S was given once or twice, or placebo was given on both occasions. Throughout the experiments and outcome assessment, investigators stayed blinded to trial group allocation.

The immunoSEQ Assay was the method used to sequence TCRbeta CDR3 regions. After extraction, genomic DNA underwent amplification by bias-controlled multiplex PCR, followed by high-throughput sequencing. Per the original workflow: To quantify the absolute abundance of every unique TCRbeta CDR3 region, sequences were collapsed and filtered. T cell fraction was estimated by normalizing TCRbeta template counts to usable DNA, which was measured by amplifying reference genes present in all nucleated cells. Repertoire TCRs were annotated as SARS-CoV-2-specific when V gene, CDR3 amino acid sequence and J gene were exactly matched to a known reactive TCR set. The reference SARS-CoV-2 TCR set was obtained from MIRA and was filtered for enrichment in COVID-19-positive ImmuneCODE repertoires, whereby public or cross-reactive TCRs were removed. Using the MIRA antigens, annotated TCRs were further analysed by specific ORF or by position within an ORF. Depth was the summed frequency of annotated unique rearrangements, while breadth was defined as annotated unique rearrangements over total unique productive rearrangements. TCR breadth was compared between groups using two-sided Wilcoxon rank-sum tests. TCRdb limited this immuneACCESS table to in-frame rearrangements with V and J called. A share of clones is missing; checked studies link under half to unresolved V genes, and the rest is unexplained. V, J and clone size reflect that table, while D and trimming were determined from the DNA. Within this sample are about 680,000 clones, with around 92% of them counted one time only. Of the sample, over 1.3% is held by the ten largest clones.

According to the study, the label for this sample's treatment or condition signals: 19 received Ad26.COV2.S at low or high dose, single or two shots; about 5 received placebo; per-sample allocation not given. For vaccine and placebo recipients, repertoires were sequenced using samples collected on day 63 after the first injection. Between 29 July and 7 August 2020, Cohort 1b enrolled 20 to 30 adults aged 18-55 years at one site in Boston, USA. Ad26.COV2.S was a replication-incompetent adenovirus type 26 vector that expressed a prefusion-stabilized SARS-CoV-2 spike protein derived from the original Wuhan strain. With respect to this clone: No cognate antigen has been identified for it. Base qualities are not provided; no much larger clone lies one nucleotide away.

Results and caveats for the whole study, not just this receptor: Substantial breadth of spike-specific CD8+ and CD4+ T cell responses was reported after vaccination. Non-spike TCR breadth was comparable between vaccine and placebo recipients, consistent with the vaccine containing only spike. Comparing responses between vaccine doses or regimens was not something the study was powered to do. The authors noted that total T cell responses may have been underestimated by the TCR breadth and depth analyses. Compared with placebo recipients, Ad26.COV2.S recipients showed higher spike-specific TCR breadth (P = 0.0014).

The clonotype originates from a person between 18 and 59 years old who received the Ad26.COV2.S COVID-19 vaccine or a placebo. The material sequenced was peripheral blood, taken in a trial of Ad26.COV2.S vaccine versus placebo.

The nucleotide sequence is TGTGCCACCAGTGATTCGAGGGCCGGGAACATTCAGTACTTC. This sequence encodes CATSDSRAGNIQYF. The V gene is TRBV24-1 and the J gene is TRBJ2-4; the D gene is perhaps TRBD2, on 5 matching bases. Based on the germline V gene, the CDR1 and CDR2 sequences are KGHDR and SFDVKD. The CDR3 goes from the cysteine to the phenylalanine over 14 residues. Left in the record is the CDR3 DNA by itself, 42 bases read in frame from the first base. V is pared back by 2 bases and J by 7 bases, with 11 bases lying between the germline termini.